These T cell receptor beta chains were read from a single sample in a study of shared clonotypes between healthy human individuals. The assay was immunoSEQ multiplex PCR, and TCRdb's table has in-frame clones only and misses some. The data hold around 1.9 million clones, with just over 90% observed a single time. Sequenced material: naive CD8+ T cells from PBMCs. Source of these receptors: a man aged 18 to 29 in good health. Some clones in this sample may be carry-over from other donors' samples. CDR3s include the opening cysteine and the closing phenylalanine or tryptophan. A D gene is named only where the DNA matches it firmly.

>TRBD1|TRBV11-2|TRBJ1-5
CASSSTGRDQPQHF
TGTGCCAGCAGCTCGACAGGGAGGGATCAGCCCCAGCATTTT
>NA|TRBV19|TRBJ1-5
CASSIRGHHNQPQHF
TGTGCCAGTAGTATCCGGGGGCATCACAATCAGCCCCAGCATTTT
>NA|TRBV28|TRBJ1-1
CASSLTRVLAVGNTEAFF
TGTGCCAGCAGTTTAACTCGAGTGCTTGCGGTTGGGAACACTGAAGCTTTCTTT
>TRBD1|TRBV5-4|TRBJ1-4
CASSPDRGGEKLFF
TGTGCCAGCAGCCCGGACAGGGGCGGTGAAAAACTGTTTTTT
>NA|TRBV6-1|TRBJ2-7
CASAGLRLYEQYF
TGTGCCAGCGCGGGACTCCGGTTATACGAGCAGTACTTC
>TRBD1|TRBV10-1|TRBJ2-3
CASSEIPGQSTDTQYF
TGCGCCAGCAGTGAGATACCGGGACAGTCAACAGATACGCAGTATTTT
>NA|TRBV28|TRBJ2-7
CASSSTGSPRNYEQYF
TGTGCCAGCAGTTCGACAGGCTCTCCGAGAAACTACGAGCAGTACTTC
>TRBD2|TRBV28|TRBJ2-7
CASSWAREGPYEQYF
TGTGCCAGCAGTTGGGCACGGGAGGGCCCGTACGAGCAGTACTTC
>TRBD1|TRBV10-3|TRBJ1-1
CAIQRTGDRDWNTEAFF
TGTGCCATCCAACGGACCGGGGACAGGGATTGGAACACTGAAGCTTTCTTT
>NA|TRBV11-3|TRBJ2-2
CASSLSVPGELFF
TGTGCCAGCAGCTTATCGGTACCCGGGGAGCTGTTTTTT
>TRBD1|TRBV19|TRBJ2-1
CASSVGQGGEQFF
TGTGCCAGTAGTGTCGGACAGGGTGGTGAGCAGTTCTTC
>TRBD1|TRBV7-6|TRBJ2-3
CASSLTGAGTDTQYF
TGTGCCAGCAGCTTAACAGGGGCGGGCACAGATACGCAGTATTTT
>TRBD2|TRBV29-1|TRBJ2-2
CSAFRASGSGSNTGELFF
TGCAGCGCCTTCAGGGCTAGCGGGAGCGGGTCCAACACCGGGGAGCTGTTTTTT
>NA|TRBV4-3|TRBJ2-6
CASSQSSFSGANVLTF
TGCGCCAGCAGCCAATCTAGTTTCTCTGGGGCCAACGTCCTGACTTTC
>NA|TRBV28|TRBJ1-5
CASSLLWGGAKDQPQHF
TGTGCCAGCAGTTTATTATGGGGGGGCGCGAAGGATCAGCCCCAGCATTTT
>NA|TRBV7-9|TRBJ2-5
CASSFAGSLETQYF
TGTGCCAGCAGCTTCGCCGGGTCTTTAGAGACCCAGTACTTC
>TRBD2|TRBV5-4|TRBJ2-7
CASSAAPGLAGVEQYF
TGTGCCAGCAGCGCTGCACCGGGACTAGCGGGTGTCGAGCAGTACTTC
>NA|TRBV5-6|TRBJ1-5
CASSFRGAYSNQPQHF
TGTGCCAGCAGCTTCCGGGGGGCATATAGCAATCAGCCCCAGCATTTT
>NA|TRBV5-1|TRBJ2-4
CASSFHNNKNIQYF
TGCGCCAGCAGCTTCCACAACAACAAAAACATTCAGTACTTC
>NA|TRBV2|TRBJ1-4
CASRAGWPNEKLFF
TGTGCCAGCAGGGCAGGGTGGCCTAATGAAAAACTGTTTTTT
>NA|TRBV6-5|TRBJ1-1
CASSYSSRLEAFF
TGTGCCAGCAGTTACTCGAGCCGCCTTGAAGCTTTCTTT
>TRBD2|TRBV27|TRBJ2-7
CASSYGGGLGSYEQYF
TGTGCCAGCAGTTACGGCGGGGGACTTGGTTCCTACGAGCAGTACTTC
>TRBD1|TRBV2|TRBJ2-1
CASRQTGFDEQFF
TGTGCCAGCAGGCAGACAGGGTTCGATGAGCAGTTCTTC
>TRBD2|TRBV28|TRBJ2-2
CASSTSGTGTGELFF
TGTGCCAGCAGCACAAGCGGGACGGGCACCGGGGAGCTGTTTTTT
>TRBD1|TRBV4-1|TRBJ1-4
CASSPRQGNVKLFF
TGCGCCAGCAGCCCCCGACAGGGCAATGTGAAACTGTTTTTT
>NA|TRBV7-8|TRBJ1-3
CASSSGTGGSGNTIYF
TGTGCCAGCAGCTCAGGGACCGGAGGTTCTGGAAACACCATATATTTT
>NA|TRBV14|TRBJ2-3
CASSQDPVPRADTQYF
TGTGCCAGCAGCCAAGACCCCGTCCCTAGGGCAGATACGCAGTATTTT
>NA|TRBV11-2|TRBJ2-7
CASSLGPHRGGNEQYF
TGTGCCAGCAGCTTAGGCCCGCACAGGGGAGGCAACGAGCAGTACTTC
>NA|TRBV19|TRBJ2-1
CASSIWAGEQFF
TGTGCCAGTAGTATTTGGGCGGGTGAGCAGTTCTTC